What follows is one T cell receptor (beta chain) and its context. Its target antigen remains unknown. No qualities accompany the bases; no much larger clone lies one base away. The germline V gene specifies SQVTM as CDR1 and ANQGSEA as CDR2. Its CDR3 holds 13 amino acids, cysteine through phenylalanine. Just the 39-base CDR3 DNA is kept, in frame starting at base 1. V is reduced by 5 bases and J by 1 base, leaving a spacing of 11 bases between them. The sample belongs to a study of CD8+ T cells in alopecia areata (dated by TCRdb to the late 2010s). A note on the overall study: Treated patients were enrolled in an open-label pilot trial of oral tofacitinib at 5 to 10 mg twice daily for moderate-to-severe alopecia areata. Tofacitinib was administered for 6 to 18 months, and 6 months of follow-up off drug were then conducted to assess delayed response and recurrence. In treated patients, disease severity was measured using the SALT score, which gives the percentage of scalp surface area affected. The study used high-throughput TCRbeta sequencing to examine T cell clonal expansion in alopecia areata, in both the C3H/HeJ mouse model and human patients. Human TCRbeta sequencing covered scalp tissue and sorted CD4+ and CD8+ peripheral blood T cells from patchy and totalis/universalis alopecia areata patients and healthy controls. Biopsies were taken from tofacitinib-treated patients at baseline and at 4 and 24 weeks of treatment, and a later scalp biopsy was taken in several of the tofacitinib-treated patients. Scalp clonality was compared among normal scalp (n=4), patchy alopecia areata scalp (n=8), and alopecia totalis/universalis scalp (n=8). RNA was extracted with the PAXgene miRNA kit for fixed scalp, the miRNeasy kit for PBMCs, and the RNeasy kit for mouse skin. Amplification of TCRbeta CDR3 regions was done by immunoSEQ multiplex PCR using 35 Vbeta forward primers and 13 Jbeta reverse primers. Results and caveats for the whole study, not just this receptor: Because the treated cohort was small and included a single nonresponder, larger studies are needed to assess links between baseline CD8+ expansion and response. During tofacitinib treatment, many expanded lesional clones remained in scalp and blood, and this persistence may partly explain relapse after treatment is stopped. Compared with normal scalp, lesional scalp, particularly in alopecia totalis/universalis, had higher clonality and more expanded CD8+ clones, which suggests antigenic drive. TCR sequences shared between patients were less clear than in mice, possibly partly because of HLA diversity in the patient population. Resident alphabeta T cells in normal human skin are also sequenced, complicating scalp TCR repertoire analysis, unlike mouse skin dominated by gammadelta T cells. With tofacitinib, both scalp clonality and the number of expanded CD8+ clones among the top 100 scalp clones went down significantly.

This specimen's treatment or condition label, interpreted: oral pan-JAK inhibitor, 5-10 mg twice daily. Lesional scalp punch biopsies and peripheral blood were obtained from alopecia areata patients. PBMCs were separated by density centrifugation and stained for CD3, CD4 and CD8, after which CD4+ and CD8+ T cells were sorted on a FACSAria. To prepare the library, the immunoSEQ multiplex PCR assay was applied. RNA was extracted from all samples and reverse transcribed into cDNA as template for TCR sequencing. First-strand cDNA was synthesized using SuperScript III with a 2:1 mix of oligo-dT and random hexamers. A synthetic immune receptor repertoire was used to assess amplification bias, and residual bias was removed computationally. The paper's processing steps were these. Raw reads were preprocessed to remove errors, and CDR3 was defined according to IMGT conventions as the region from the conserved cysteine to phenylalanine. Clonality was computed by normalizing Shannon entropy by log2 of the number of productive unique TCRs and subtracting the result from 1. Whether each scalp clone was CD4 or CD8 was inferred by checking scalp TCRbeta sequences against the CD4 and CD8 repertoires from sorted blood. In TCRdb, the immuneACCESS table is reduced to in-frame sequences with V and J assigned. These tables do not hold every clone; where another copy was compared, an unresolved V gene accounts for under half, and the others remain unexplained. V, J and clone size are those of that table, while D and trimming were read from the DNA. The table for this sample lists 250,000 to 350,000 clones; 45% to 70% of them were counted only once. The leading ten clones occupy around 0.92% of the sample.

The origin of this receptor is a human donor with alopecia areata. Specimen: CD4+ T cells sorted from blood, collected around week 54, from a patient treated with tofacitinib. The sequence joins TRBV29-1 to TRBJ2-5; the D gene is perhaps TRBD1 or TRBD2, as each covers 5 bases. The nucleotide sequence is TGCAGCGTTCAGCCGGGGACCCAAGAGACCCAGTACTTC. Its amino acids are CSVQPGTQETQYF. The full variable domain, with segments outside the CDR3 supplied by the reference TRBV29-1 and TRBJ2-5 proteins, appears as SAVISQKPSRDICQRGTSLTIQCQVDSQVTMMFWYRQQPGQSLTLIATANQGSEATYESGFVIDKFPISRPNLTFSTLTVSNMSPEDSSIYLCSVQPGTQETQYFGPGTRLLVL.